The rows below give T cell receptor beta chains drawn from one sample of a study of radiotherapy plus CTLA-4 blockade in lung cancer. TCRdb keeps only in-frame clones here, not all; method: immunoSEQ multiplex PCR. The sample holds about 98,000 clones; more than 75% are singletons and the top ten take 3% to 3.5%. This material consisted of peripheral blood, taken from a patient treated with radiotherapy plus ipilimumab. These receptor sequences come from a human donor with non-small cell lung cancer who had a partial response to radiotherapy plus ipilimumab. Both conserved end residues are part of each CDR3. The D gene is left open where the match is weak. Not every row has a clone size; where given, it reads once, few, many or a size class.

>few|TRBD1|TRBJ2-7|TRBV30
CAWSEQGYYEQYF
TGTGCCTGGAGTGAACAGGGGTACTACGAGCAGTACTTC
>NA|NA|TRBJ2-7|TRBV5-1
CASSWGGGSYEQYF
TGCGCCAGCAGCTGGGGGGGCGGCTCCTACGAGCAGTACTTC
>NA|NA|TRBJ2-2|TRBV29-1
CSVKRGPNTGELFF
TGCAGCGTGAAACGAGGGCCGAACACCGGGGAGCTGTTTTTT
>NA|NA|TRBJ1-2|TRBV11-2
CASSLSGGTEDGYTF
TGTGCCAGCAGCTTAAGTGGCGGGACGGAGGATGGCTACACCTTC
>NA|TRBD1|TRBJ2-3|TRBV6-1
CASSRQGAVDTQYF
TGTGCCAGCAGTCGACAGGGGGCTGTAGATACGCAGTATTTT
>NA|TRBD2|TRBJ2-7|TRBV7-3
CASSLSTSASYEQYF
TGTGCCAGCAGCTTATCGACTAGCGCATCTTACGAGCAGTACTTC
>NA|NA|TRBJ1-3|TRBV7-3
CASSLTATGSGNTIYF
TGTGCCAGCAGCTTAACGGCGACAGGCTCTGGAAACACCATATATTTT
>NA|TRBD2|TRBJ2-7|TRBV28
CASGGDYGVYEQYF
TGTGCCAGCGGAGGGGACTACGGAGTCTACGAGCAGTACTTC
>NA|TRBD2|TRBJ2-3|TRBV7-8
CASSSPPGTSGTDTQYF
TGTGCCAGCAGCTCCCCGCCCGGGACTAGCGGGACAGATACGCAGTATTTT
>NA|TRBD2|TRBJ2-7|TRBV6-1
CASRAGTSGNYEQYF
TGTGCCAGCAGAGCCGGGACTAGCGGGAACTACGAGCAGTACTTC
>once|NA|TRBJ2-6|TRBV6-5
CASSPRGANVLTF
TGTGCCAGCAGCCCCAGGGGGGCCAACGTCCTGACTTTC
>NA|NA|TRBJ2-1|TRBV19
CASSTASNEQFF
TGTGCCAGTAGTACGGCTAGCAATGAGCAGTTCTTC
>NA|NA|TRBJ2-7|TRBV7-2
CASSLARGGASYEQYF
TGTGCCAGCAGCTTAGCGAGGGGGGGGGCCTCCTACGAGCAGTACTTC
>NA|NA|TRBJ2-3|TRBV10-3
CAISGASVSTDTQYF
TGTGCCATCAGTGGGGCTAGCGTTAGCACAGATACGCAGTATTTT
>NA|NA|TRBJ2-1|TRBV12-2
CASRITSETHNEQFF
TGTGCAAGTCGCATCACTAGCGAGACCCACAATGAGCAGTTCTTC
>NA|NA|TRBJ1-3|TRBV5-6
CASTLGGLGGNTIYF
TGTGCCAGCACCTTGGGGGGCTTAGGTGGAAACACCATATATTTT
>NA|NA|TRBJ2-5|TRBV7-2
CASSLGGTPQETQYF
TGTGCCAGCAGCTTAGGAGGGACACCCCAAGAGACCCAGTACTTC
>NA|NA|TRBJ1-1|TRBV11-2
CASSLLPGGYTEAFF
TGTGCCAGCAGCCTGCTCCCGGGAGGTTACACTGAAGCTTTCTTT
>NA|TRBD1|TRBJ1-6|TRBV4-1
CASSQDLWTGGNSPLHF
TGCGCCAGCAGCCAAGATCTTTGGACAGGGGGGAATTCACCCCTCCACTTT
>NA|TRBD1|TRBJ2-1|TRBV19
CASSRTGTYNEQFF
TGTGCCAGTAGTAGGACAGGGACCTACAATGAGCAGTTCTTC
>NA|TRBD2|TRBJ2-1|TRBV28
CASRSRGGQQFF
TGTGCCAGCAGGTCCCGGGGGGGTCAGCAGTTCTTC
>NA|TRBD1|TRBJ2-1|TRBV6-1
CASSERAGGGGEQFF
TGTGCCAGCAGTGAACGGGCAGGGGGTGGAGGTGAGCAGTTCTTC
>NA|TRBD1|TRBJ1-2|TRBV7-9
CASSSDRGGYGYTF
TGTGCCAGCAGCTCAGACAGGGGTGGCTATGGCTACACCTTC
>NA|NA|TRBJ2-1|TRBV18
CASSPMGLPNEQFF
TGTGCCAGCTCACCAATGGGACTGCCGAATGAGCAGTTCTTC
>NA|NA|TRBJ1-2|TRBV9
CASSFRDTPNYGYTF
TGTGCCAGCAGCTTCCGGGACACCCCTAACTATGGCTACACCTTC
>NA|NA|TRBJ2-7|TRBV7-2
CASSLGGLSEQYF
TGTGCCAGCAGCTTAGGGGGCCTCAGCGAGCAGTACTTC
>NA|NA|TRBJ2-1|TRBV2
CASNQEGEGVYNEQFF
TGTGCCAGCAACCAAGAGGGGGAGGGGGTCTACAATGAGCAGTTCTTC
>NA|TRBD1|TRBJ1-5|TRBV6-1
CASSAGDSDNQPQHF
TGTGCCAGCAGTGCTGGGGACAGTGACAATCAGCCCCAGCATTTT
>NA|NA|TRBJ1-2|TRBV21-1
CASSKLLAGEGNYGYTF
TGTGCCAGCAGCAAACTTCTCGCGGGGGAGGGTAACTATGGCTACACCTTC
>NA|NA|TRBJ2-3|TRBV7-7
CASSSLTGNTDTQYF
TGTGCCAGCAGCTCCCTGACCGGGAACACAGATACGCAGTATTTT
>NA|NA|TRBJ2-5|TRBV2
CASSEMRETQYF
TGTGCCAGCAGTGAAATGAGGGAGACCCAGTACTTC
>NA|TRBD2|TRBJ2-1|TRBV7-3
CASSRSSGRANEQFF
TGTGCCAGCAGCCGATCTAGCGGGAGGGCCAATGAGCAGTTCTTC
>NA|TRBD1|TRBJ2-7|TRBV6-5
CASSYWGRGLYEQYF
TGTGCCAGCAGTTACTGGGGCAGGGGGCTCTACGAGCAGTACTTC
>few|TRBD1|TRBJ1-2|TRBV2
CASNTGAMYGYTF
TGTGCCAGCAACACAGGGGCGATGTATGGCTACACCTTC
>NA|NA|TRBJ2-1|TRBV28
CASSSASSSSYNEQFF
TGTGCCAGCAGTTCCGCTAGCTCAAGCTCCTACAATGAGCAGTTCTTC
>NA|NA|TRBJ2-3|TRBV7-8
CASSPGRPPTDTQYF
TGTGCCAGCAGCCCTGGGCGACCACCCACAGATACGCAGTATTTT
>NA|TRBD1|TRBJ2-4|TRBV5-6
CASSLTGVDDIQYF
TGTGCCAGCAGCTTGACAGGGGTTGACGACATTCAGTACTTC
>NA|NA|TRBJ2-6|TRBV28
CASRAPGRGGANVLTF
TGTGCCAGCAGGGCCCCAGGGCGGGGTGGGGCCAACGTCCTGACTTTC
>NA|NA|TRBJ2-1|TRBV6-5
CASSGYRDGEQFF
TGTGCCAGCAGTGGTTACAGGGATGGTGAGCAGTTCTTC
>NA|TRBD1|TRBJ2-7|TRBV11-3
CASSPGGSGTGAYEQYF
TGTGCCAGCAGCCCCGGGGGCTCCGGGACAGGAGCCTACGAGCAGTACTTC
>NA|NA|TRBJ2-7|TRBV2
CAAGAFSYEQYF
TGTGCTGCTGGGGCCTTCTCCTACGAGCAGTACTTC
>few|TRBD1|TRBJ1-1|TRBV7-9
CASSLGGGVTEAFF
TGTGCCAGCAGCTTAGGAGGGGGCGTCACTGAAGCTTTCTTT
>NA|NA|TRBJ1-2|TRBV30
CAWSGLATDGYTF
TGTGCCTGGAGTGGGTTGGCAACAGATGGCTACACCTTC
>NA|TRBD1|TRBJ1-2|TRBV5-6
CASSLQGARGNYGYTF
TGTGCCAGCAGCTTGCAGGGGGCTAGGGGAAACTATGGCTACACCTTC
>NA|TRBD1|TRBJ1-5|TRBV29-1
CSVAGDRGFQPQHF
TGCAGCGTTGCGGGGGACAGGGGATTTCAGCCCCAGCATTTT
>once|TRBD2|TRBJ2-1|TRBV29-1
CSARGGASGSRILDEQFF
TGCAGCGCGAGGGGAGGGGCTAGCGGGAGCCGGATTCTCGATGAGCAGTTCTTC
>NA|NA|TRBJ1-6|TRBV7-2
CASSLDTPFITALHF
TGTGCCAGCAGCCTCGACACCCCCTTTATTACAGCCCTCCACTTT
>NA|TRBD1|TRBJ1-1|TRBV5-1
CASSPDRGLMNTEAFF
TGCGCCAGCAGCCCCGACAGGGGGCTGATGAACACTGAAGCTTTCTTT
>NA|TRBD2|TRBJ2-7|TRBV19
CASSKASGGTPYEQYF
TGTGCCAGTAGTAAGGCTAGCGGGGGGACCCCCTACGAGCAGTACTTC
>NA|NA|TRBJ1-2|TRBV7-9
CASVPGSNYGYTF
TGTGCCAGTGTCCCAGGGTCTAACTATGGCTACACCTTC
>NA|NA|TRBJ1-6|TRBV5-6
CASTSEGAGYNSPLHF
TGTGCCAGCACTTCGGAAGGGGCCGGCTATAATTCACCCCTCCACTTT
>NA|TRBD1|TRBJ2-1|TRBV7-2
CASSLASTGASYNEQFF
TGTGCCAGCAGCTTAGCCTCAACAGGGGCTTCCTACAATGAGCAGTTCTTC
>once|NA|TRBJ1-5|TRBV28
CASSLVYSSDQPQHF
TGTGCCAGCAGTTTAGTCTACAGTTCAGATCAGCCCCAGCATTTT
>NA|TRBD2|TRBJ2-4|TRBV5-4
CASSPTSGGGNIQYF
TGTGCCAGCAGCCCCACTAGCGGAGGGGGGAACATTCAGTACTTC